The rows below give T cell receptor beta chains drawn from one sample of a study of control samples from healthy donors and cancer patients. Generated by immunoSEQ multiplex PCR, the TCRdb table keeps only in-frame clones and is missing some. The sample includes around 140,000 clones, just under 95% of them seen just once. The material sequenced was blood. Receptors originate from a young man in good health. Both conserved end residues are part of each CDR3. Each record gives: V gene, clone size, D gene, J gene, CDR3 DNA, CDR3 protein. The D gene is left open where the match is weak. Clone size is not always given. Where it is, it says once, few, many or a class for expanded clones.

>TRBV6-5|NA|NA|TRBJ1-5
TGTGCCAGCAGTACAGGACCGGGTCAGCCCCAGCATTTT
CASSTGPGQPQHF
>TRBV10-2|NA|TRBD1|TRBJ1-5
TGCGCCAGCACAGGGACAGGCTTAAGCAATCAGCCCCAGCATTTT
CASTGTGLSNQPQHF
>TRBV7-7|NA|TRBD2|TRBJ2-1
TGTGCCAGCAGCTTTAGGGCTAGCGGGGGTTATGAGCAGTTCTTC
CASSFRASGGYEQFF
>TRBV15|NA|TRBD2|TRBJ2-1
TGTGCCACCAGCGGAGAACTAGCGGGGGGGCAACTTACCTCCTACAATGAGCAGTTCTTC
CATSGELAGGQLTSYNEQFF
>TRBV10-1|NA|NA|TRBJ2-1
TGCGCCAGCAGTAGGACAGCTTACAATGAGCAGTTCTTC
CASSRTAYNEQFF
>TRBV9|NA|TRBD1|TRBJ2-7
TGTGCCAGCAGCGTAGCGACAGGGCCCTACGAGCAGTACTTC
CASSVATGPYEQYF
>TRBV2|NA|NA|TRBJ1-1
TGTGCCAGCAGTGAGAGATTGAACACTGAAGCTTTCTTT
CASSERLNTEAFF
>TRBV9|NA|NA|TRBJ2-1
TGTGCCAGCAGCTCAGGACGGGTTTCAGGGGATGAGCAGTTCTTC
CASSSGRVSGDEQFF
>TRBV7-9|NA|TRBD1|TRBJ1-1
TGTGCCAGCAGCCAGGACAGGGGTACTGAAGCTTTCTTT
CASSQDRGTEAFF
>TRBV10-3|NA|NA|TRBJ2-5
TGTGCCATCAGTGACCCGCTGGGCGGCCTAGCCCCAAGCGAGACCCAGTACTTC
CAISDPLGGLAPSETQYF
>TRBV19|NA|TRBD2|TRBJ2-1
TGTGCCAGTAGTGCAGGGACTAGCGCCTACAATGAGCAGTTCTTC
CASSAGTSAYNEQFF
>TRBV6-6|NA|NA|TRBJ1-5
TGTGCCAGCAGTCCGGAGCAAGGGGCCCCATCCAATCAGCCCCAGCATTTT
CASSPEQGAPSNQPQHF
>TRBV9|NA|TRBD1|TRBJ2-7
TGTGCCAGCAGCGTGACAGGGTCCGGGGAGCAGTACTTC
CASSVTGSGEQYF
>TRBV7-9|NA|NA|TRBJ2-7
TGTGCCAGCAGCCTCTCCTCGGGGGTCGGCGAGCAGTACTTC
CASSLSSGVGEQYF
>TRBV12-3/TRBV12-4|NA|NA|TRBJ2-5
TGTGCTTGTCAGGGGGGAGAGACCCAGTACTTC
CACQGGETQYF
>TRBV2|NA|TRBD1|TRBJ1-6
TGTGCCACGGGACAGCAGTATAATTCACCCCTCCACTTT
CATGQQYNSPLHF
>TRBV11-2|NA|NA|TRBJ1-2
TGTGCCAGCAGCTCATACACAGGGAACTATGGCTACACCTTC
CASSSYTGNYGYTF
>TRBV21-1|NA|NA|TRBJ1-1
TGTGCCAGCAGCAAAGAGAGCTTCCAAGCTTTCTTT
CASSKESFQAFF
>TRBV3-1/TRBV3-2|NA|TRBD1|TRBJ1-6
TGTGCCAGCAGCCGACAGGGTTCACCCCTCCACTTT
CASSRQGSPLHF
>TRBV11-3|once|NA|TRBJ2-6
TGTGCCAGCAGCTTGACAGCTGGGGCCAACGTCCTGACTTTC
CASSLTAGANVLTF
>TRBV5-5|NA|NA|TRBJ2-1
TGTGCCAGCAGCTCCGACCACAAGAAGCAGTTCTTC
CASSSDHKKQFF
>TRBV7-9|NA|NA|TRBJ1-2
TGTGCCAGCAGCTTACTCACAGGCGGCGGGGACTATGGCTACACCTTC
CASSLLTGGGDYGYTF
>TRBV15|NA|NA|TRBJ1-3
TGTGCCACCAGCAGGACGATACATCAGCGTCTCTCTGGAAACACCATATATTTT
CATSRTIHQRLSGNTIYF
>TRBV9|NA|TRBD2|TRBJ2-5
TGTGCCAGCAGCCCCCGGGGGGAAGCGGAGACCCAGTACTTC
CASSPRGEAETQYF
>TRBV19|few|NA|TRBJ1-5
TGTGCCAGTACCCCCCTGGGGCAGGGGAATCAGCCCCAGCATTTT
CASTPLGQGNQPQHF